The next 23 T cell receptor beta chains were all read from a single sample in a study of CD8+CD57+ T cells in acquired aplastic anemia. Profiles of TCR beta VDJ and CDR3 were generated from a genomic DNA template. Using its own MiXCR run on the reads, TCRdb lists one record per CDR3 protein. The sample carries a few hundred thousand distinct CDR3 sequences, just under 70% recorded once. Specimen: sorted CD4+, CD8+, or CD8+CD57+ T cells (not recorded which) from PBMCs. The receptors derive from a human donor in good health, serving as a control.

This chain joins TRBV7-9 and TRBJ1-2; perhaps TRBD1 as D (6 bases). The germline V gene has CDR1 SEHNR and CDR2 FQNEAQ (reference sequence). The CDR3 runs to 17 residues. The V and J ends lost 4 bases and 6 bases respectively, with 24 bases between them. The CDR3 loop is CASSSPNEPTGLNGYTF. The CDR3 DNA is TGTGCCAGCAGCTCCCCAAACGAACCGACAGGATTGAATGGCTACACCTTC.

The rearrangement links TRBV9 to TRBJ2-7; a weak D match, TRBD2 (5 bases). This CDR3 region has 11 residues. V shed 6 bases and J shed 5 bases, with 9 bases lying between them. CDR1 SGDLS and CDR2 YYNGEE come from the germline V gene. The CDR3 reads CASTAGDEQYF. DNA for the CDR3: TGTGCCAGCACCGCCGGGGACGAGCAGTACTTC.

This clonotype was observed many times. This chain joins TRBV7-2 and TRBJ1-2; 11 nucleotides line up with TRBD1. CDR3 length equals 14 residues. Germline V gives CDR1 SGHTA, CDR2 FQGNSA. V shed 5 bases and J 8 bases; nucleotides not matched to a gene: 7. The CDR3 spells CASSPGQGARGYTF. As DNA, the CDR3 is TGTGCCAGCAGCCCCGGACAGGGGGCGAGAGGCTACACCTTC.

The chain recombines TRBV12-3 or TRBV12-4 with TRBJ1-5, with D tentatively TRBD1 (5 bases). The V end lost 6 bases, the J end lost 5 bases, and 23 bases lay between the germline ends. There are 17 residues in the CDR3. This CDR3 is CASSEDRPGWGDQPQHF. The DNA of the CDR3 is TGTGCCAGCAGCGAAGATAGGCCCGGGTGGGGGGATCAGCCCCAGCATTTT.

A word on this clonotype: At one end the junction does not follow the germline gene, possibly because of a read error. The rearrangement uses TRBV7-9 and TRBJ2-2, with D maybe TRBD2 (7 bases). This CDR3 has 14 residues. CDR1 and CDR2 from the germline V gene are SEHNR and FQNEAQ (reference sequence). The DNA of the CDR3 is TGTGCCAGCATGCGGGGGCCACGCACGTACGAGCAGTACTTT. It specifies CASMRGPRTYEQYF.

As to this clonotype: The final CDR3 position lacks the conserved phenylalanine or tryptophan, pointing to a likely read error. The DNA is omitted, as the CDR3 cannot be located on it reliably, and the CDR3 follows TCRdb's listing. This chain uses TRBV7-9 with TRBJ2-3; the table's D call, TRBD2, was not checked against the DNA. Termini included, the CDR3 measures 13 amino acids. The germline V gene encodes CDR1 SEHNR and CDR2 FQNEAQ (reference sequence). CDR3 sequence: CASSAEVADSPLH.

As for this clonotype: At one end, the junction sequence differs from germline, possibly due to a read error. The chain recombines TRBV7-2 with TRBJ2-7; D might be TRBD2 (5 bases). This CDR3 region has 12 residues. Per germline, CDR1 SGHTA and CDR2 FQGNSA. CDR3 in amino acids: CASRLNTGELYF. CDR3 bases: TGTGCCAGCAGACTGAACACCGGGGAGCTGTACTTC.

Worth noting for this clonotype: This CDR3 is missing its conserved last phenylalanine or tryptophan, likely due to a read error. The limits of the CDR3 on the DNA are not certain, so only TCRdb's listed CDR3 is given. The rearrangement uses TRBV9 and TRBJ1-2; TRBD1 is the table's D call and was not checked against the DNA. Germline V gene sequence: CDR1 SGDLS, CDR2 YYNGEE. The CDR3 length is 12 residues, termini included. The CDR3 here is CASSLVQGGTTL.

The chain uses TRBV2 and TRBJ2-2; D is uncertain. With 4 bases removed from V and 16 bases from J, the gap between germline ends came to 34 bases. The germline gives CDR1 SNHLY, CDR2 FYNNEI. The CDR3 is made up of 18 amino acids. The CDR3 sequence: CASSADMETPLHIGNGFF. CDR3 sequence (DNA): TGTGCCAGCAGTGCCGATATGGAGACACCCCTCCACATTGGGAACGGGTTTTTT.

J is TRBJ1-1 and V is TRBV6-1; 7 bases match TRBD1. CDR3 length equals 15 residues. V trimming: 4 bases; J trimming: 0 bases; junction bases outside the gene matches: 5. Germline V gene lookup returns CDR1 MNHNS and CDR2 SASEGT. In DNA, the CDR3 is TGTGCCAGCAGTGCGCGGACAGGCCTGAACACTGAAGCTTTCTTT. As protein: CASSARTGLNTEAFF.

The chain is built from TRBV2 and TRBJ2-1; perhaps TRBD1 as D (6 bases). From germline, CDR1 is SNHLY and CDR2 FYNNEI. The V gene lost 6 bases and the J gene lost 12 bases, with 21 bases spanning the gap. This CDR3 spans 14 amino acids. CDR3 loop: CASSPGQAYTAQFF. In DNA, the CDR3 is TGTGCCAGCAGCCCGGGACAAGCATACACTGCGCAGTTCTTC.

This clonotype appeared a single time. No conserved phenylalanine or tryptophan ends this CDR3, so it is likely a read error. J is TRBJ2-3 and V is TRBV7-8, with 9 positions matching TRBD2. From germline, CDR1 is SGHVS and CDR2 FQNEAQ. This CDR3 comprises 13 residues. Trimming removed 5 bases from V and 6 bases from J; junction bases left unmatched: 3. The CDR3 spells CASSQRGVDTQYI. CDR3 in DNA: TGTGCCAGCAGCCAGCGGGGGGTCGATACGCAGTATATT.

V and J are TRBV2 and TRBJ2-3, with TRBD2 as a possible D gene (5 bases). Trimming stripped 6 bases from V and 9 bases from J, with 13 bases between. In germline, CDR1 is SNHLY, CDR2 FYNNEI. CDR3 length: 12 residues. DNA for the CDR3: TGTGCCAGCAGCGGAGTTGGGAGAACGCAGTATTTT. As protein: CASSGVGRTQYF.

This chain links TRBV5-1 with TRBJ1-1; 10 nucleotides line up with TRBD1. In germline, CDR1 is SGHRS, CDR2 YFSETQ. After removal of 0 bases from V and 6 bases from J, the junction contained 2 bases not matched to a gene. This CDR3 has 14 residues. The CDR3 sequence is CASSLGGTGAEAFF. The CDR3 DNA reads as TGCGCCAGCAGCTTGGGTGGGACAGGGGCTGAAGCTTTCTTT.

This clonotype was counted many times. This chain uses TRBV20-1 with TRBJ1-5; 9 bases are a match to TRBD1. The germline V gene encodes CDR1 DFQATT and CDR2 SNEGSKA (reference sequence). Unmatched junction bases numbered 11, after V lost 3 bases and J lost 5 bases. The CDR3 is 16 amino acids. CDR3 sequence reads: CSARDHGTGRDQPQHF. The CDR3 DNA follows: TGCAGTGCTAGGGACCACGGGACAGGGCGGGATCAGCCCCAGCATTTT.

This clonotype was detected a few times. The junction departs from germline at one end; a sequencing error may be responsible. The chain recombines TRBV24-1 with TRBJ1-3; 7 bases agree with TRBD1. From germline, CDR1 is KGHDR and CDR2 SFDVKD. CDR3 length: 13 residues. CDR3 region: CATQDRDGNPIYF. The CDR3 DNA is TGTGCCACCCAAGACAGGGATGGAAACCCCATATATTTT.

With respect to this clonotype: Lacking the conserved final phenylalanine or tryptophan, this CDR3 likely reflects a read error. It is unclear where the CDR3 begins or ends on the DNA, so no DNA is shown, and the CDR3 is as TCRdb lists it. The chain links TRBV15 to TRBJ1-5. The CDR3 region is 17 residues in length, termini included. CDR1 is LNHNV and CDR2 is YYDKDF in the germline V gene (reference sequence). CDR3 sequence reads: CATSREGGPVYGYTFGS.

Remarks on this clonotype: At one boundary the junction diverges from the germline segment, which might be a read error. J is TRBJ1-5 and V is TRBV9, with D perhaps TRBD1 (6 bases). CDR1 is SGDLS, CDR2 YYNGEE, per germline. The CDR3 length is 14 residues. CDR3 protein: CASSLDSGDEQFYF. In DNA, the CDR3 is TGTGCCAGCAGCTTGGACAGCGGGGATGAGCAGTTCTATTTT.

Note on this clonotype: Lacking the conserved final phenylalanine or tryptophan, this CDR3 likely reflects a read error. The limits of the CDR3 on the DNA are not certain, so only TCRdb's listed CDR3 is given. The rearrangement uses TRBV7-8 and TRBJ2-5; the table's D call, TRBD1, has no DNA check behind it. The CDR3 totals 13 residues, both ends included. Germline values: CDR1 SGHVS, CDR2 FQNEAQ. This chain's CDR3 is CASSSPGQFDEHY.

The V and J genes are TRBV24-1 and TRBJ2-1; D may match TRBD1 or TRBD2 (5 bases each). Germline assignment: CDR1 KGHDR and CDR2 SFDVKD. CDR3 length: 18 amino acids. The V and J ends lost 3 bases and 4 bases respectively, with 21 bases between them. CDR3 DNA: TGTGCCACCAGTGATCCCGTTACGGGGACCCAAGCTTACAATGAGCAGTTCTTC. Residues: CATSDPVTGTQAYNEQFF.

This clonotype was counted once. The chain joins TRBV14 to TRBJ1-5, with a tentative D call TRBD1 (5 bases). CDR1 and CDR2 (germline): SGHDN, FVKESK. This CDR3 is built from 17 residues. Trimming took off 0 bases at V and 7 bases at J, with 19 bases between the two ends. CDR3 amino acids: CASSQDRRGGYGQPQHF. The CDR3 nucleotides are TGTGCCAGCAGCCAAGATCGGCGGGGGGGATACGGGCAGCCCCAGCATTTT.

The gene calls are TRBV20-1 and TRBJ1-6; D gene ambiguous. CDR3 length equals 11 residues. Germline V gives CDR1 DFQATT, CDR2 SNEGSKA (reference sequence). The chain's CDR3 is CSPIGNSPLHF. CDR3 DNA sequence: TGCAGCCCGATTGGGAATTCACCCCTCCACTTT.

This clonotype was recorded at least ten times. CDR3 DNA: TGCAGCGTGACCAATGGGGGGGCCCGGGGGGATGGCTACACCTTC. This translates into CSVTNGGARGDGYTF. This chain links TRBV29-1 with TRBJ1-2; D may be TRBD1 (6 bases). From germline, CDR1 is SQVTM and CDR2 ANQGSEA. The CDR3 contains 15 residues. The ends were cut back, 6 bases at V and 6 bases at J, with 23 bases in the middle.